The 23 T cell receptor beta chains below come from one sample, sequenced in a study of post-analysis software for immune sequencing data. Study observations and caveats: Five TRBV segments occurring more often in patients than controls included TRBV5-6, TRBV5-1 and TRBV20-1.

Antigens for these TCRs are unknown. The library was made from cDNA and included unique molecular identifiers. MiXCR, run by TCRdb on the PCR reads, gives a single entry per CDR3 protein. The sample shows fewer than 550,000 distinct CDR3 sequences, roughly 34% of them seen only once. Sequenced: blood. The receptors shown here come from a girl aged 2-17 years with multiple sclerosis.

V usage is TRBV20-1 and J usage is TRBJ2-1, with TRBD2 identical over 7 bases. Unmatched junction bases numbered 13, after V lost 3 bases and J lost 5 bases. The CDR3 sequence is 16 residues long. The germline CDR1 and CDR2 sequences are DFQATT and SNEGSKA (reference sequence). CDR3: CSARNGARGSNNEQFF. Written as DNA, the CDR3 is TGCAGTGCTAGGAACGGGGCGCGGGGGAGCAACAATGAGCAGTTCTTC.

Only a few counts were recorded for this clonotype. The V gene is TRBV14, the J gene TRBJ2-6, with TRBD1 as a possible D gene (5 bases). V lost 1 base and J 2 bases, leaving 12 bases between the germline ends. The CDR3 runs to 17 residues. Germline V gives CDR1 SGHDN, CDR2 FVKESK. The CDR3 nucleotides read TGTGCCAGCAGCCAAGGGACACAAATCACTGGGGCCAACGTCCTGACTTTC. Translating it yields CASSQGTQITGANVLTF.

This rearrangement joins TRBV20-1 to TRBJ2-1; the D gene is possibly TRBD1 (6 bases). The CDR3 has 15 residues. The V end was cut by 6 bases, the J end by 0 bases, with 15 bases between. Germline-derived CDR1 and CDR2 are DFQATT and SNEGSKA (reference sequence). CDR3 nucleotides: TGCAGTGCCCCGGACAGTGAAGTCTCCTACAATGAGCAGTTCTTC. Residues: CSAPDSEVSYNEQFF.

About this clonotype itself: Because the CDR3's place on the DNA is in doubt, the DNA is left out and the CDR3 is given as listed by TCRdb. This rearrangement joins TRBV11-2 to TRBJ2-7. The V gene's germline CDR1 is SGHAT and CDR2 FQNNGV. The CDR3 numbers 13 amino acids, ends counted. The CDR3 region is CASSSTSPYEQYF.

This clonotype was seen repeatedly, ten times or more. The V call is TRBV20-1, the J call TRBJ2-1, with unresolved D. V was clipped by 6 bases and J by 1 base, with 10 bases between them. Germline loops: CDR1 DFQATT, CDR2 SNEGSKA (reference sequence). This CDR3 comprises 13 residues. The CDR3 protein is CSAISPSYNEQFF. DNA for the CDR3: TGCAGTGCCATTAGTCCTTCCTACAATGAGCAGTTCTTC.

The J gene is TRBJ2-1, the V gene TRBV12-3 or TRBV12-4; D is undetermined. The V end lost 6 bases, the J end lost 8 bases, and 11 bases lay between the germline ends. The CDR3 is 12 residues long. CDR3 in amino acids: CASSTIVDEQFF. For the CDR3, the DNA is TGTGCCAGCAGCACTATCGTCGATGAGCAGTTCTTC.

The chain is built from TRBV4-1 and TRBJ2-1; D is unresolved. This CDR3 is built from 13 residues. V gave up 0 bases and J gave up 8 bases, with 8 bases separating them. The germline CDR1 and CDR2 sequences are MGHRA and YSYEKL. CDR3 residues: CASSQDRADEQFF. In DNA, the CDR3 is TGCGCCAGCAGCCAAGATCGGGCGGATGAGCAGTTCTTC.

The rearrangement joins TRBV9 to TRBJ2-1; 7 bases fit TRBD2. The germline V gene encodes CDR1 SGDLS and CDR2 YYNGEE. With V trimmed by 3 bases and J by 10 bases, 4 bases remained unmatched. This CDR3 is 12 amino acids long. The CDR3 sequence: CASSAKTSEQFF. The DNA of the CDR3 is TGTGCCAGCAGCGCAAAGACTAGCGAGCAGTTCTTC.

With respect to this clonotype: The junction departs from the called germline gene at one end, perhaps through a read error. The chain couples TRBV7-9 to TRBJ1-1; possible D gene TRBD1, 6 bases. The CDR3 covers 12 residues. CDR1 is SEHNR, CDR2 FQNEAQ, per germline (reference sequence). CDR3 residues: CSSRTELTEAFF. The DNA of the CDR3 is TGTTCCAGCAGGACAGAGTTGACTGAAGCTTTCTTT.

V gene TRBV29-1 combines with J gene TRBJ1-1; D may be TRBD1 (5 bases). Germline CDR1 and CDR2: SQVTM and ANQGSEA. The CDR3 is made up of 12 amino acids. Trimming stripped 7 bases from V and 1 base from J, with 10 bases between. The CDR3 spells CSATAWNTEAFF. DNA of the CDR3: TGCAGCGCGACAGCCTGGAACACTGAAGCTTTCTTT.

With regard to this clonotype: This may be a read error: a much more frequent sequence differs by one nucleotide. The chain joins TRBV9 to TRBJ2-5, with TRBD1 matching over 9 bases. CDR3 length: 16 amino acids. Germline loops: CDR1 SGDLS, CDR2 YYNGEE. Trimming at V came to 0 bases and at J to 2 bases, leaving 5 bases not matched to a gene. CDR3 protein: CASSVGMGQGQETQYF. The CDR3 DNA follows: TGTGCCAGCAGCGTAGGGATGGGACAGGGTCAAGAGACCCAGTACTTC.

A few counts support this clonotype. V is TRBV10-1 and J is TRBJ2-1; D ambiguous. V gave up 3 bases and J gave up 7 bases, with 7 bases separating them. Looked up from germline, CDR1 is WNHNN and CDR2 is SYGVQD (reference sequence). CDR3 length: 12 amino acids. The CDR3, as DNA: TGCGCCAGCAGTGACCCCATGAATGAGCAGTTCTTC. This gives the protein CASSDPMNEQFF.

The V gene is TRBV27, the J gene TRBJ1-6, with a possible D match to TRBD1 (6 bases). The CDR3 contains 16 residues. Germline V gives CDR1 MNHEY, CDR2 SMNVEV (reference sequence). V lost 5 bases and J lost 9, with 20 bases in between. The CDR3 DNA is TGTGCCAGCAGTCTACAGGGTTTAGCGTTGGGTTCACCCCTCCACTTT. Translation gives CASSLQGLALGSPLHF.

The rearrangement uses TRBV5-5 and TRBJ1-2, with a tentative D call TRBD1 (5 bases). The V end was cut by 0 bases, the J end by 3 bases, with 12 bases between. Germline CDR1 SGHKS, CDR2 YYEKEE (reference sequence). The CDR3 consists of 15 residues. CDR3 nucleotides: TGTGCCAGCAGCTTGGTGGCAGGGAGAGACTATGGCTACACCTTC. It codes for CASSLVAGRDYGYTF.

This clonotype was counted a few times. CDR3 nucleotide sequence: TGTGCCAGCAGTGGATCGACGGGGACAGTGGAGACCCAGTACTTC. This codes for CASSGSTGTVETQYF. This rearrangement joins TRBV25-1 to TRBJ2-7; the match to TRBD1 covers 7 bases. The J call could be wrong; TRBJ2-5 is a better fit for the DNA end. This CDR3 has 15 residues. Per germline, CDR1 MGHDK and CDR2 SYGVNS.

The V gene is TRBV7-9, the J gene TRBJ2-4, with D unresolved. The J call is doubtful: the DNA matches TRBJ2-7 better. Germline CDR1 reads SEHNR; CDR2 reads FQNEAQ (reference sequence). The CDR3 is 17 amino acids. Here the CDR3 reads CASSPAAGSAPSGEQYF. CDR3 sequence (DNA): TGTGCCAGCAGCCCCGCGGCCGGGTCAGCACCTTCCGGCGAGCAGTACTTC.

The rearrangement links TRBV5-1 to TRBJ1-2; no definite D call. V lost 1 base and J lost 0, with 13 bases in between. CDR1 and CDR2 (germline): SGHRS, YFSETQ. The CDR3 runs 16 residues. The CDR3 region has the DNA TGCGCCAGCAGCTTGCGTACAGCCCAGGCTAACTATGGCTACACCTTC. Translation gives CASSLRTAQANYGYTF.

V is TRBV20-1 and J is TRBJ1-1, with 8 bases identical to TRBD1. Germline lookup yields CDR1 DFQATT and CDR2 SNEGSKA (reference sequence). V was pared by 5 bases and J by 4 bases, with 3 bases of the junction left unmatched. The CDR3 sequence is 12 residues long. The CDR3 bases are TGCAGTGCTCCTGACAGGGGCACTGAAGCTTTCTTT. Protein: CSAPDRGTEAFF.

This clonotype has more than one count but fewer than ten. CDR3 sequence reads: CSVDGSAQRGQYF. The CDR3, as DNA: TGCAGCGTTGACGGTAGCGCCCAGCGGGGGCAGTACTTC. The V call is TRBV29-1, the J call TRBJ2-5; 8 bases align to TRBD2. The CDR3 length is 13 residues. V lost 3 bases to trimming and J lost 11 bases; unmatched junction nucleotides: 11. In germline, CDR1 is SQVTM, CDR2 ANQGSEA.

This chain joins TRBV20-1 and TRBJ1-2, with 8 nucleotides matching TRBD1. The CDR3 has 15 residues. CDR1 DFQATT and CDR2 SNEGSKA come from the germline V gene (reference sequence). With 0 bases clipped from V and 8 bases from J, the junction kept 11 bases outside the gene matches. The CDR3 DNA is TGCAGTGCTAGAGAGCCCCTGAAGGACAGGGAAGGCTACACCTTC. The encoded protein is CSAREPLKDREGYTF.

This clonotype appeared a few times. The rearrangement uses TRBV12-3 or TRBV12-4 and TRBJ2-1, with D possibly being TRBD1 (6 bases). This CDR3 spans 13 amino acids. V was cut by 5 bases and J by 12 bases, with 17 bases left in between. The CDR3, as DNA: TGTGCCAGCAGTCCTACAGGGTTTGGGGGGCAGTTCTTC. Residues: CASSPTGFGGQFF.

This clonotype occurred a few times. The rearrangement uses TRBV4-1 and TRBJ2-2, with D uncertain. CDR1 MGHRA and CDR2 YSYEKL come from the germline V gene. Trimming pared 9 bases from V and 4 bases from J, leaving 24 bases between. This CDR3 has 17 amino acids. CDR3 sequence (DNA): TGCGCCAGTAAACCCCCGATTGATCCTGCTGGCACCGGGGAGCTGTTTTTT. Protein: CASKPPIDPAGTGELFF.

The chain employs TRBV5-6 and TRBJ2-3; D perhaps matches TRBD1 (6 bases). The CDR3 spans 15 residues. The germline V gene has CDR1 SGHDT and CDR2 YYEEEE. Trimming left V 1 base short and J 6 bases short, with 15 bases between. In nucleotides, the CDR3 is TGTGCCAGCAGCTTGAGTCCAGGGGTTATTGATACGCAGTATTTT. It yields the protein CASSLSPGVIDTQYF.